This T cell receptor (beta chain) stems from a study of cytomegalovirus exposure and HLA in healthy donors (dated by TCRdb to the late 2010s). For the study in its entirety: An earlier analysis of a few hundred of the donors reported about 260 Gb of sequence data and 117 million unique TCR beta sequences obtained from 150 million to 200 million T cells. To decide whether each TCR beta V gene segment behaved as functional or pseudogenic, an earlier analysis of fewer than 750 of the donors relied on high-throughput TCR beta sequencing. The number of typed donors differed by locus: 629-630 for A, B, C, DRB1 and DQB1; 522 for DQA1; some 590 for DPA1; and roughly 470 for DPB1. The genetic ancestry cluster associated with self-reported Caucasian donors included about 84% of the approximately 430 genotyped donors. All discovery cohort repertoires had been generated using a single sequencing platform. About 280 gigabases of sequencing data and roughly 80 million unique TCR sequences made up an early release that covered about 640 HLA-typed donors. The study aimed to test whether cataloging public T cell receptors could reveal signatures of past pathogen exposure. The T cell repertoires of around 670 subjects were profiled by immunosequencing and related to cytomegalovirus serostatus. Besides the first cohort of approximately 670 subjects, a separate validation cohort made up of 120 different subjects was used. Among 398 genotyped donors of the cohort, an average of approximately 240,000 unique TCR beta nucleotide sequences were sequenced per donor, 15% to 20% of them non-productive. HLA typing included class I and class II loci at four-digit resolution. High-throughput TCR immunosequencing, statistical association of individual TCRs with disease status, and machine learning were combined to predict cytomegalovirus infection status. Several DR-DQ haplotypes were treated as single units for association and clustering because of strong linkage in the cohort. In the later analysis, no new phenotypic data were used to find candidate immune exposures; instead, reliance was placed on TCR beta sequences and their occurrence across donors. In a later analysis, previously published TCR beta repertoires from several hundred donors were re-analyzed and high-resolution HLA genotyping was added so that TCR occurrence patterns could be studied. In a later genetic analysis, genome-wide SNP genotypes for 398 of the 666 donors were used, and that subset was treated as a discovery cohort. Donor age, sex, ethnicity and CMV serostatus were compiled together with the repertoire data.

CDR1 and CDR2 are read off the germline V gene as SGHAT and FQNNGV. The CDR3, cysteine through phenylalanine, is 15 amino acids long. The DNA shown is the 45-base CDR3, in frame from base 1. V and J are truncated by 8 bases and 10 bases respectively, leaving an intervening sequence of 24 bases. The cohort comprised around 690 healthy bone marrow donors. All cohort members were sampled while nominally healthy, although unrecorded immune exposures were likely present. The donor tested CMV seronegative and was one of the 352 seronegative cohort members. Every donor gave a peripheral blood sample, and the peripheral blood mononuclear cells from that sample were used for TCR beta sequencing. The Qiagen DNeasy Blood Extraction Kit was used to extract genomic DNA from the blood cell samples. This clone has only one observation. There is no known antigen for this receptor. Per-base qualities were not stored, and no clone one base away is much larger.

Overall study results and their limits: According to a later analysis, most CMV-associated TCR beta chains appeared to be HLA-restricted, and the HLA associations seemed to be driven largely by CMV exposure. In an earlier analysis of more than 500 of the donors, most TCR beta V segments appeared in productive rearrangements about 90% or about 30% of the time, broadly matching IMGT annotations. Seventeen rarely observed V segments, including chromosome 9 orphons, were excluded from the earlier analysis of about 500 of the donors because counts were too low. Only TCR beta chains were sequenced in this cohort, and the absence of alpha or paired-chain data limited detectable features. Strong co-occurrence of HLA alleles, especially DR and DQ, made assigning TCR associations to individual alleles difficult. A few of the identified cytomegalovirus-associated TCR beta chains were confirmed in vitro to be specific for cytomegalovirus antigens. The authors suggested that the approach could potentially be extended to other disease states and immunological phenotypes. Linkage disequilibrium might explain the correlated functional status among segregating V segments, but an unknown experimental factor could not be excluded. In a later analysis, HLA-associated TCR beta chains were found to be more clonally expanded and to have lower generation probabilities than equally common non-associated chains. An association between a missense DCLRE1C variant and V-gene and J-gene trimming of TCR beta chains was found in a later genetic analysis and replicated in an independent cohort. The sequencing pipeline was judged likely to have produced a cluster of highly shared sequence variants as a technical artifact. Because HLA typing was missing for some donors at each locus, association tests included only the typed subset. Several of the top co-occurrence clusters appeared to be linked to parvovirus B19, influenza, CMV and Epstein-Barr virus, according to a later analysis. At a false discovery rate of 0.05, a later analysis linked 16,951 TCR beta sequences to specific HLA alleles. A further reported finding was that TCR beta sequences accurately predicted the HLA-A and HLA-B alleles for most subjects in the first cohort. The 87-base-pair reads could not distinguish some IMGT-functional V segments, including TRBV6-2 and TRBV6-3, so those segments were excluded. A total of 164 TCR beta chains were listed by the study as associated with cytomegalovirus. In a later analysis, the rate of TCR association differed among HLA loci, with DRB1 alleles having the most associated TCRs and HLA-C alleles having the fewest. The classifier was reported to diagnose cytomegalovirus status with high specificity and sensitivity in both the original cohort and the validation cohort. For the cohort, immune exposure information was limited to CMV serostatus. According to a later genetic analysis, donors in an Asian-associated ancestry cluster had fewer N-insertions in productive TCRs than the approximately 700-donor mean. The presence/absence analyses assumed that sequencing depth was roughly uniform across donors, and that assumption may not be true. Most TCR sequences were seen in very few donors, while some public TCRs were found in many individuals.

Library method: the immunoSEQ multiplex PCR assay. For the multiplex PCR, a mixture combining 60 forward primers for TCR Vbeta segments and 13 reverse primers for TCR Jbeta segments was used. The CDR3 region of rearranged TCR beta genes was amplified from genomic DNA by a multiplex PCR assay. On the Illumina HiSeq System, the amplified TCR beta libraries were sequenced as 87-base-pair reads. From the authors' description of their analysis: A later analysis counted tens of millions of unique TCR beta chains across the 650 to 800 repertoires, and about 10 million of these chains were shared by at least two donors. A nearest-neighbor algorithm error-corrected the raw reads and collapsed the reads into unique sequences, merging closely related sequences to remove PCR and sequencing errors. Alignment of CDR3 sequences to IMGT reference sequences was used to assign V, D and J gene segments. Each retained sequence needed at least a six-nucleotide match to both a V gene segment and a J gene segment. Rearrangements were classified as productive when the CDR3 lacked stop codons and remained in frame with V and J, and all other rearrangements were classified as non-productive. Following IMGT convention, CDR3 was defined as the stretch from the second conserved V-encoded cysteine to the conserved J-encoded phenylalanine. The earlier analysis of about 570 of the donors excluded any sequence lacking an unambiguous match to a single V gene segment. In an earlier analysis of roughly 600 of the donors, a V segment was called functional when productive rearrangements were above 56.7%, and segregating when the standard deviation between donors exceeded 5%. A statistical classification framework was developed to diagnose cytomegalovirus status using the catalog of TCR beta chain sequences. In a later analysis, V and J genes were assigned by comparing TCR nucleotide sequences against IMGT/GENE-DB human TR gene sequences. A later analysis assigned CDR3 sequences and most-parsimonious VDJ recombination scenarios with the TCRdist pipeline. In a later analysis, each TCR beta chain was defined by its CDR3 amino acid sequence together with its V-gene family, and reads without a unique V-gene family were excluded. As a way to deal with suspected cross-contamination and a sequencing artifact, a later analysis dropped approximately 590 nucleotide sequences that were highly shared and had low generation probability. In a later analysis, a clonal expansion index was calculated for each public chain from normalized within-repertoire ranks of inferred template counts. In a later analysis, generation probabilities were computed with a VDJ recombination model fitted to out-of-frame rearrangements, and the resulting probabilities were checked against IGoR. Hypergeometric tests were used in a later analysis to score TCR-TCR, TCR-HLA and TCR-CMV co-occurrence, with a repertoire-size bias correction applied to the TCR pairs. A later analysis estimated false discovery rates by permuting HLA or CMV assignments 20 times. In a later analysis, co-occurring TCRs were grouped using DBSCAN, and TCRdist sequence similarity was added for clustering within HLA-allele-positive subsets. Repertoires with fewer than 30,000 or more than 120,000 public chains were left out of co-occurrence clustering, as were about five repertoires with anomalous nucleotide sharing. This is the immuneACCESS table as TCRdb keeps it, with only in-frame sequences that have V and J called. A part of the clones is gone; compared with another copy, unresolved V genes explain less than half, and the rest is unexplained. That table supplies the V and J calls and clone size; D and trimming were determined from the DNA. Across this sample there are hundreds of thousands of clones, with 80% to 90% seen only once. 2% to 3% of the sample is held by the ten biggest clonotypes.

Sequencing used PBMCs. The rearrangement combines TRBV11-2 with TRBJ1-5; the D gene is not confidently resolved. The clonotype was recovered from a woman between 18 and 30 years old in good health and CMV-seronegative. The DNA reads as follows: TGTGCCAGCGGAAAGGGTCATTCCGGCACGGGACCCCAGCATTTT. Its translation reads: CASGKGHSGTGPQHF.